This TCR beta chain stems from a study of blood T cells in healthy people across ages. With a J-beta primer mix and a sample-barcoded 5' primer, a second PCR ran roughly 6 to 12 cycles. Every single cDNA molecule received a tag from a template-switch adaptor with 12 random nucleotides. TCRdb reanalysed the 5' RACE reads using MiXCR and keeps one entry per CDR3 protein. The table lists some 1,500,000 distinct CDR3 sequences, 42% of them singletons. Findings of the study overall: The study regarded diversity estimates from one million T cells as underestimates.

Samples had at least 6.5 million PBMCs isolated from them. This clonotype occurred a few times. Its antigen is still unknown. Trimming took 3 bases from V and 4 from J; bases not matched to a gene: 6. From germline, CDR1 is ENHRY and CDR2 SYGVKD. This CDR3 spans 15 amino acids. The chain is built from TRBV10-3 and TRBJ1-5; TRBD1 agrees at 7 bases. Sequenced input: blood. The origin of this receptor is a woman aged 18-35 years in good health. The CDR3 nucleotides read TGTGCCATCAGTGAAACGACAGGGACAAATCAGCCCCAGCATTTT. Protein sequence: CAISETTGTNQPQHF.